This TCR beta chain was captured in a study of T cell changes during pregnancy in multiple sclerosis. Only in-frame clones appear in the TCRdb table, and some are missing; sequencing was by immunoSEQ multiplex PCR. This sample has 70,000 to 75,000 clones, with around 92% found just once. The sequences come from peripheral blood, collected before pregnancy. This clonotype was obtained from a female donor with multiple sclerosis, enrolled in a pregnancy study.

CDR3: CASSLTGGEETQYF. The CDR3 DNA is TGTGCCAGCAGCTTGACAGGGGGGGAAGAGACCCAGTACTTC. This rearrangement joins TRBV7-3 to TRBJ2-5, with 9 bases lining up with TRBD1. Germline V lookup: CDR1 SGHTA, CDR2 FQGTGA. The CDR3 is 14 residues long. V shed 3 bases, J shed 3 bases, and the junction held 2 bases outside the gene matches. Drawing the rest from reference TRBV7-3 and TRBJ2-5, the complete variable domain is GAGVSQTPSNKVTEKGKYVELRCDPISGHTALYWYRQSLGQGPEFLIYFQGTGAADDSGLPNDRFFAVRPEGSVSTLKIQRTERGDSAVYLCASSLTGGEETQYFGPGTRLLVL.